This T cell receptor beta chain came from a study of OX40 agonist ivuxolimab in advanced cancers. In the study overall: Hepatocellular carcinoma, melanoma, renal cell or head and neck cancer affected the dose-escalation patients. Study conclusions and caveats: Low levels of normalized T-cell clonal expansion also appeared in some nonresponders. Partial responders dosed at 0.1-3.0 mg/kg displayed clonal expansion ranking among the lowest. Fewer expanded clones were found on average in CD4+ than in CD8+ T cells.

Some clones are missing from TCRdb's copy, which holds only in-frame ones; the method was immunoSEQ multiplex PCR. The sample records 40,000 or so clones, around 86% being singletons. Germline V gives CDR1 KGHSH, CDR2 LQKENI. This CDR3 spans 14 amino acids. This clone was seen once. Antigen: not known. The chain has TRBV18 and TRBJ2-5; TRBD1 or TRBD2 may be the D gene (6 bases each). The J call could be wrong; TRBJ2-7 is a better fit for the DNA end. The clonotype comes from an adult with an advanced solid tumor such as melanoma, head and neck, liver or kidney cancer. The input for sequencing was CD4+ or CD8+ T cells sorted from blood, taken in a trial of the OX40 agonist ivuxolimab. The CDR3 spells CASSPSVQGGEQYF. DNA for the CDR3: TGTGCCAGCTCACCTTCCGTACAGGGAGGCGAGCAGTACTTC.